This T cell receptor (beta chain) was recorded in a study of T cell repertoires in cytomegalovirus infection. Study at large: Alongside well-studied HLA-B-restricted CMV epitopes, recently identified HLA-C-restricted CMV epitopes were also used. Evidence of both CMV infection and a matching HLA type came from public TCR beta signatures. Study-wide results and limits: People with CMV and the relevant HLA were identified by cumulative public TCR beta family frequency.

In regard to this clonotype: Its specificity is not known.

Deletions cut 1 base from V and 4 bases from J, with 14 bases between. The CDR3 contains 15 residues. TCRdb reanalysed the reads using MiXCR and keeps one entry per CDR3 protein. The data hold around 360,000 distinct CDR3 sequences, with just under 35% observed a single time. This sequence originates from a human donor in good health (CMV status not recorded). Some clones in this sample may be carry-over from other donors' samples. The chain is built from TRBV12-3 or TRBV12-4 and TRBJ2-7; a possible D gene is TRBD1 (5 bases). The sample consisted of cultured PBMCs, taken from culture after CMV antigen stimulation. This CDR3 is CASSLGQGYKYEQYF. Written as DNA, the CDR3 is TGTGCCAGCAGTTTAGGGCAGGGTTACAAGTACGAGCAGTACTTC.